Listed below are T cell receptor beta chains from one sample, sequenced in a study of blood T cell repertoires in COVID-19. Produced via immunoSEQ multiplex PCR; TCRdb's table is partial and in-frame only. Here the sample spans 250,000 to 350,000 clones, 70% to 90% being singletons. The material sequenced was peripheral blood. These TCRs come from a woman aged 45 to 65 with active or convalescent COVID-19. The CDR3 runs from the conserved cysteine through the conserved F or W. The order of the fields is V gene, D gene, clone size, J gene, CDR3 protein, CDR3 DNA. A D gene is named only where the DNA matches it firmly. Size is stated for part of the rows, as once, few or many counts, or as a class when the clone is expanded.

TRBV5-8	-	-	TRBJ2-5	CASSLSGHSRETQYF	TGTGCCAGCAGCTTGTCAGGACACAGCCGAGAGACCCAGTACTTC
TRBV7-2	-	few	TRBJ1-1	CASSPGVINTEAFF	TGTGCCAGCAGCCCAGGGGTGATCAACACTGAAGCTTTCTTT
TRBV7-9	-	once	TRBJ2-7	CASIPGGPSYEQYF	TGTGCCAGCATCCCTGGGGGCCCCTCCTACGAGCAGTACTTC
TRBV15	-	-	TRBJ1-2	CATGVRDIPSGYTF	TGTGCCACCGGTGTCAGAGACATCCCCTCTGGCTACACCTTC
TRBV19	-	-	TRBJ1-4	CASSERLREKLFF	TGTGCCAGTAGTGAGAGGCTGAGGGAAAAACTGTTTTTT
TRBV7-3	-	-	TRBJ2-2	CASSRDTGELFF	TGTGCCAGCAGCCGCGACACCGGGGAGCTGTTTTTT
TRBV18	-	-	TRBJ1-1	CASSGQNVMNTEAFF	TGTGCCAGCTCAGGACAGAACGTTATGAACACTGAAGCTTTCTTT
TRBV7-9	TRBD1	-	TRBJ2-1	CASSSLTGSSYNEQFF	TGTGCCAGCAGCTCATTGACAGGGAGCTCCTACAATGAGCAGTTCTTC
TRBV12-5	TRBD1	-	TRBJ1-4	CASGPRQGSEKLFF	TGTGCTAGTGGCCCGCGACAGGGAAGTGAAAAACTGTTTTTT
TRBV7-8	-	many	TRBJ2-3	CASSAGLAAQYF	TGTGCCAGCAGCGCCGGACTTGCGGCGCAGTATTTT
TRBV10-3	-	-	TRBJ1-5	CAISAVDSPNQPQHF	TGTGCCATCAGTGCGGTGGACAGCCCAAATCAGCCCCAGCATTTT
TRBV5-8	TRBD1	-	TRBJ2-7	CASSSGGRAYEQYF	TGTGCCAGCAGTTCAGGGGGCAGGGCCTACGAGCAGTACTTC
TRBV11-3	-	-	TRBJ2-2	CASIPVPGANTGELFF	TGTGCCAGCATCCCCGTCCCAGGCGCGAACACCGGGGAGCTGTTTTTT
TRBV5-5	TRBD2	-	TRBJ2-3	CASSLGTSGWGDTQYF	TGTGCCAGCAGCCTAGGGACTAGCGGTTGGGGAGATACGCAGTATTTT
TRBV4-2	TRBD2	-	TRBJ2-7	CASSLGGLADSYEQYF	TGTGCCAGCAGCCTTGGGGGACTAGCGGATTCCTACGAGCAGTACTTC
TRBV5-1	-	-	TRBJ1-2	CASSLTVGGYGYTF	TGCGCCAGCAGCTTGACGGTCGGGGGCTATGGCTACACCTTC
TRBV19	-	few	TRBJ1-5	CASNVGGVNQPQHF	TGTGCCAGTAATGTTGGAGGGGTCAATCAGCCCCAGCATTTT
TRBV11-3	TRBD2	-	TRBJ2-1	CASSFSGSRSNEQFF	TGTGCCAGCAGCTTTAGCGGGAGCAGATCCAATGAGCAGTTCTTC
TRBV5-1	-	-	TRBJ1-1	CASRGNREAFF	TGCGCCAGCAGGGGGAACAGGGAAGCTTTCTTT
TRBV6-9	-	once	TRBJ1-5	CASSYWLGRGEGQPQHF	TGTGCTAGCAGTTATTGGCTGGGTAGGGGTGAAGGTCAGCCCCAGCATTTT
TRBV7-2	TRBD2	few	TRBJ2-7	CASSLRAGGQGTYEQYF	TGTGCCAGCAGCTTAAGAGCGGGAGGGCAGGGAACCTACGAGCAGTACTTC